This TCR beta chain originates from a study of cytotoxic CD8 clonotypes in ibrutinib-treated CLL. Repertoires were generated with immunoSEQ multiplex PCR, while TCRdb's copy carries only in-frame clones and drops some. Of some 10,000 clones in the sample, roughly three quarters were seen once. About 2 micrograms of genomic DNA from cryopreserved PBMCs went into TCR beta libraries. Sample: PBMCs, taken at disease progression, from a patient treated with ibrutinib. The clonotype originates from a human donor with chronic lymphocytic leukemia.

The CDR3 sequence is CASSSHRVRNEQFF. The CDR3 nucleotides read TGTGCCAGCAGCTCACACAGGGTTCGCAATGAGCAGTTCTTC. This chain connects TRBV7-8 to TRBJ2-1; possible D gene TRBD1, 6 bases. The V end lost 4 bases, the J end lost 6 bases, and 13 bases lay between the germline ends. Germline CDR1 is SGHVS and CDR2 is FQNEAQ. The CDR3 sequence is 14 residues long.